The 12 T cell receptor beta chains listed next were all sequenced from one sample in a study of cytomegalovirus exposure and HLA in healthy donors. It was with 60 Vbeta and 13 Jbeta primers that the PCR ran. Sequencing used immunoSEQ multiplex PCR; TCRdb keeps in-frame clones, though not all of them. This table has 95,000 to 130,000 clones, about 80% appearing once. The sample comprised PBMCs. These receptors were collected from a man aged 25 to 40 in good health and CMV-seropositive.

Only a few counts were recorded for this clone. The chain is built from TRBV5-1 and TRBJ2-1; TRBD2 agrees at 11 bases. Losses at the gene ends were 3 bases for V and 4 bases for J; bases not matched to a gene: 6. The germline V gene has CDR1 SGHRS and CDR2 YFSETQ. The length of the CDR3 is 16 residues. CDR3 amino acids: CASSYYSGRAYNEQFF. The CDR3 nucleotides are TGCGCCAGCAGCTACTATAGCGGGAGGGCGTACAATGAGCAGTTCTTC.

The chain carries TRBV6-5 and TRBJ2-7; 8 positions agree with TRBD1. The CDR3 totals 14 residues. From germline, CDR1 is MNHEY and CDR2 SVGAGI. Losses at the gene ends were 2 bases for V and 5 bases for J; bases not matched to a gene: 5. The CDR3 nucleotides read TGTGCCAGCAGTTACCAGGACAGGGTCCACGAGCAGTACTTC. It specifies CASSYQDRVHEQYF.

CDR3 residues: CASSPDSNSYEQYF. CDR3 sequence (DNA): TGTGCCAGCTCACCGGACTCAAACTCCTACGAGCAGTACTTC. The rearrangement joins TRBV18 to TRBJ2-7; TRBD2 might be the D (5 bases). This CDR3 spans 14 amino acids. The germline V and J ends were trimmed by 3 bases and 0 bases, with 9 bases remaining between them. Germline V lookup: CDR1 KGHSH, CDR2 LQKENI.

For this clone: The same CDR3 arises from other DNA sequences in this sample as well. The V gene is TRBV5-1, the J gene TRBJ2-2, with 10 bases that match TRBD2. J gave up 6 bases and V 0 bases, and 2 bases lay outside the gene matches. The CDR3 length is 15 residues. CDR1 and CDR2 from the germline V gene are SGHRS and YFSETQ. CDR3 DNA: TGCGCCAGCAGCTTGGCACTAGCGGGGCCCGGGGAGCTGTTTTTT. This gives the protein CASSLALAGPGELFF.

The chain uses TRBV13 and TRBJ1-1; 9 nucleotides agree with TRBD1. There are 14 residues in the CDR3. CDR1 and CDR2 from the germline V gene are PRHDT and FYEKMQ (reference sequence). V shed 3 bases and J 5 bases; nucleotides not matched to a gene: 4. Here the CDR3 reads CASSFGTGKTEAFF. The CDR3 DNA reads as TGTGCCAGCAGCTTCGGGACAGGGAAAACTGAAGCTTTCTTT.

V gene TRBV5-6 combines with J gene TRBJ1-2; 7 bases map to TRBD1. With V trimmed by 3 bases and J by 6 bases, 8 bases remained unmatched. Germline CDR1 and CDR2: SGHDT and YYEEEE. CDR3 size: 14 residues. CDR3 sequence: CASSSRQGRDGYTF. The CDR3 bases are TGTGCCAGCAGCTCCAGACAGGGAAGAGATGGCTACACCTTC.

V gene TRBV21-1 combines with J gene TRBJ1-2; the table gives TRBD1 as D, unverified against the DNA. TRBV21-1 is a pseudogene locus. This CDR3 is built from 15 residues. Here the CDR3 reads CASSKATGIPYGYTF. The CDR3 DNA reads TGTGCCAGCAGCAAAGCTACAGGGATTCCCTATGGCTACACCTTC.

This clone was seen only once. This chain connects TRBV7-8 to TRBJ2-1, with 8 bases fitting TRBD2. The CDR3 is made up of 15 amino acids. Germline trimming cut 4 bases from V and 7 bases from J; bases unmatched to any gene: 9. Germline V gene sequence: CDR1 SGHVS, CDR2 FQNEAQ. The CDR3 DNA follows: TGTGCCAGCAGCTGGGTTAGCGGGGTTAGTAATGAGCAGTTCTTC. Residues: CASSWVSGVSNEQFF.

The rearrangement uses TRBV10-2 and TRBJ1-1; TRBD1 agrees at 7 bases. Germline loops: CDR1 WSHSY, CDR2 SAAADI. V shed 6 bases, J shed 8 bases, and the junction held 9 bases outside the gene matches. The CDR3 is made up of 13 amino acids. CDR3 region: CASRELTGVEAFF. CDR3 sequence (DNA): TGCGCCAGCAGGGAATTAACAGGGGTGGAAGCTTTCTTT.

The chain is built from TRBV4-3 and TRBJ1-5; TRBD1 is a possible D gene (5 bases). The V end lost 2 bases, the J end lost 5 bases, and 13 bases lay between the germline ends. The germline CDR1 and CDR2 sequences are LGHNA and YSLEER. The length of the CDR3 is 15 residues. The CDR3 here is CASSQHDGGDQPQHF. As DNA, the CDR3 is TGCGCCAGCAGCCAACACGACGGGGGGGATCAGCCCCAGCATTTT.

The CDR3 here is CAINGASSSYNEQFF. CDR3 DNA: TGTGCCATCAATGGGGCTTCGAGCTCCTACAATGAGCAGTTCTTC. This sequence joins TRBV10-3 and TRBJ2-1, with D possibly TRBD1 on 5 matching bases. The CDR3 loop spans 15 amino acids. The V end lost 7 bases, the J end lost 0 bases, and 13 bases lay between the germline ends. Germline assignment: CDR1 ENHRY and CDR2 SYGVKD.

The genes are TRBV18 and TRBJ2-1, with a weak D call TRBD2 (6 bases). Trimming shortened V by 3 bases and J by 11 bases, and 20 bases separated the two germline ends. The CDR3 is made up of 15 amino acids. The germline V gene has CDR1 KGHSH and CDR2 LQKENI. The DNA of the CDR3 is TGTGCCAGCTCACCGGGACTGGTGGATCTATCCCAGCAGTTCTTC. This gives the protein CASSPGLVDLSQQFF.